These 25 T cell receptor beta chains were all obtained from the same sample, sequenced in a study of T cells expressing NK-cell markers. For each CDR3 protein, TCRdb gives one entry from its re-call of the 5' RACE reads, without DNA. The sample holds approximately 440,000 distinct CDR3 sequences. Sequencing was performed on blood T cells: a sorted CD56 or NKG2C T cell subset, CD4+ or CD8+ T cells, or bulk PBMC T cells (not recorded which). Receptor source: a woman aged 45-65 years in good health.

The chain recombines TRBV7-2 with TRBJ1-4; TCRdb's D gene call, TRBD1, goes unchecked for lack of DNA. The CDR3 contains 17 residues. Germline CDR1 and CDR2: SGHTA and FQGNSA. This CDR3 is CASSLVPGQARREKLFF.

The chain links TRBV6-6 to TRBJ2-3; checking the TCRdb D call of TRBD2 is not possible without DNA. Looked up from germline, CDR1 is MNHNY and CDR2 is SVGAGI (reference sequence). This CDR3 region has 14 residues. The chain's CDR3 is CAAAGTSKTDTQYF.

The rearrangement joins TRBV12-3 or TRBV12-4 to TRBJ1-5. There are 13 residues in the CDR3. The CDR3 is CASSLGGGQPQHF.

The genes are TRBV24-1 and TRBJ2-1; TCRdb returns TRBD2, unconfirmable since there is no DNA. Germline V gene sequence: CDR1 KGHDR, CDR2 SFDVKD. The CDR3 has 22 residues. CDR3 residues: CATSSPQSTGTSGGSSYNEQFF.

This chain uses TRBV7-9 with TRBJ1-1. Germline CDR1 is SEHNR and CDR2 is FQNEAQ (reference sequence). The length of the CDR3 is 15 residues. The CDR3: CASSLNLRENTEAFF.

The chain uses TRBV19 and TRBJ1-2. The length of the CDR3 is 12 residues. In germline, CDR1 is LNHDA, CDR2 SQIVND (reference sequence). This CDR3 is CASSTMDGGYTF.

The gene calls are TRBV20-1 and TRBJ2-7; there is no DNA to check the TCRdb D call of TRBD2. The germline gives CDR1 DFQATT, CDR2 SNEGSKA (reference sequence). The CDR3 loop spans 12 amino acids. CDR3 sequence: CSAGTSGYEQYF.

This chain links TRBV29-1 with TRBJ1-3; with no DNA, the TCRdb D assignment of TRBD1 cannot be verified. The germline CDR1 and CDR2 sequences are SQVTM and ANQGSEA. The length of the CDR3 is 14 residues. CDR3: CSAMEGGSGNTIYF. The variable domain in full, with the rest retrieved from reference TRBV29-1 and TRBJ1-3, is SAVISQKPSRDICQRGTSLTIQCQVDSQVTMMFWYRQQPGQSLTLIATANQGSEATYESGFVIDKFPISRPNLTFSTLTVSNMSPEDSSIYLCSAMEGGSGNTIYFGEGSWLTVV.

The genes are TRBV10-1 and TRBJ2-2; the D call of TRBD1 rests on TCRdb alone, since no DNA is present to check it. CDR3 length equals 14 residues. The germline gives CDR1 WNHNN, CDR2 SYGVQD (reference sequence). The chain's CDR3 is CATRGGVNTGELFF.

V is TRBV29-1 and J is TRBJ2-4; with no DNA, the TCRdb D assignment of TRBD1 cannot be verified. The CDR3 contains 14 residues. Germline values: CDR1 SQVTM, CDR2 ANQGSEA. CDR3 loop: CSAPAGEAKNIQYF. The full variable domain, with the rest looked up from reference TRBV29-1 and TRBJ2-4, is SAVISQKPSRDICQRGTSLTIQCQVDSQVTMMFWYRQQPGQSLTLIATANQGSEATYESGFVIDKFPISRPNLTFSTLTVSNMSPEDSSIYLCSAPAGEAKNIQYFGAGTRLSVL.

The CDR3 sequence: CASNGNTGELFF. This sequence joins TRBV28 and TRBJ2-2. The V gene's germline CDR1 is MDHEN and CDR2 SYDVKM. This CDR3 comprises 12 residues.

This chain links TRBV20-1 with TRBJ2-1; the TCRdb D gene call, TRBD1, has no DNA to confirm it. The CDR3 runs to 14 residues. Germline V gene data show CDR1 as DFQATT and CDR2 as SNEGSKA (reference sequence). CDR3 in amino acids: CSARGPGSRNEQFF.

The V call is TRBV18, the J call TRBJ2-5. The CDR3 has 12 amino acids. Germline V gives CDR1 KGHSH, CDR2 LQKENI. This chain's CDR3 is CASSPLERTQYF.

The rearrangement links TRBV6-1 to TRBJ2-5; checking the TCRdb D call of TRBD2 is not possible without DNA. The CDR3 has 16 residues. In germline, CDR1 is MNHNS, CDR2 SASEGT. CDR3 loop: CASAPFLGGVAETQYF.

The chain uses TRBV30 and TRBJ2-7; absent DNA, TCRdb's TRBD2 call cannot be checked. The CDR3 has 14 amino acids. Germline CDR1 is GTSNPN and CDR2 is SVGIG (reference sequence). The CDR3 sequence: CAWNRGTDYYEQYF.

This chain connects TRBV7-6 to TRBJ2-3; TCRdb returns TRBD2, unconfirmable since there is no DNA. The CDR3 length is 19 residues. The germline gives CDR1 SGHVS, CDR2 FNYEAQ. The CDR3 sequence is CASSPRGGVQISSTDTQYF.

The chain links TRBV20-1 to TRBJ2-7; TCRdb picks TRBD2, but there is no DNA to check that call. Per the germline V gene, CDR1 is DFQATT and CDR2 is SNEGSKA (reference sequence). The CDR3 is 13 residues long. The CDR3 loop reads CSARGDSNYEQYF.

The chain carries TRBV14 and TRBJ2-7. In germline, CDR1 is SGHDN, CDR2 FVKESK. The CDR3 sequence is 14 residues long. This CDR3 reads CASSQSYGPYEQYF.

This rearrangement joins TRBV18 to TRBJ2-1; with no DNA, the TCRdb D assignment of TRBD2 cannot be verified. The CDR3 has 17 amino acids. Germline V gene data show CDR1 as KGHSH and CDR2 as LQKENI. CDR3 residues: CASSPRSPMSSYNEQFF.

This sequence joins TRBV7-9 and TRBJ2-1; TCRdb calls TRBD2, which cannot be checked without DNA. The length of the CDR3 is 13 residues. CDR1 is SEHNR and CDR2 is FQNEAQ in the germline V gene (reference sequence). Here the CDR3 reads CASSLLPGDEQFF.

The chain employs TRBV4-1 and TRBJ2-7; the D call from TCRdb, TRBD2, cannot be confirmed without DNA. This CDR3 spans 15 amino acids. Germline-derived CDR1 and CDR2 are MGHRA and YSYEKL. This CDR3 is CASSHGTSGPYEQYF.

Here the CDR3 reads CSAPPISGKSDTQYF. This rearrangement joins TRBV20-1 to TRBJ2-3; without DNA, the TCRdb call of TRBD2 cannot be checked. Germline V lookup: CDR1 DFQATT, CDR2 SNEGSKA (reference sequence). The length of the CDR3 is 15 residues.

J is TRBJ2-5 and V is TRBV6-2 or TRBV6-3. The CDR3 has 13 residues. Per the germline V gene, CDR1 is MNHEY and CDR2 is SVGEGT. CDR3 sequence: CASSRTRSGTQYF.

The gene calls are TRBV20-1 and TRBJ2-1; TCRdb indicates TRBD2, and absent DNA this call remains unverified. Germline V gives CDR1 DFQATT, CDR2 SNEGSKA (reference sequence). CDR3 length: 17 amino acids. CDR3 amino acids: CSAREPQLAGAHNEQFF.

The chain employs TRBV14 and TRBJ2-3; the D call from TCRdb, TRBD2, cannot be confirmed without DNA. The length of the CDR3 is 16 residues. CDR1 and CDR2 (germline): SGHDN, FVKESK. CDR3: CASSQAGALGTDTQYF. The full variable domain, its missing parts supplied by reference TRBV14 and TRBJ2-3, is EAGVTQFPSHSVIEKGQTVTLRCDPISGHDNLYWYRRVMGKEIKFLLHFVKESKQDESGMPNNRFLAERTGGTYSTLKVQPAELEDSGVYFCASSQAGALGTDTQYFGPGTRLTVL.